The 29 T cell receptor beta chains presented below share a single source sample, sequenced in a study of T cells in Graves' hyperthyroidism and ophthalmopathy. Researchers took RNA transcripts and amplified the TCR beta CDR3 regions from them. Carried out on the TCR CDR3, a first-round RT-PCR used the HTBI primer set. TCRdb passed the multiplex PCR reads through MiXCR, listing each CDR3 protein once. This sample has approximately 600,000 distinct CDR3 sequences, with 15% to 20% found just once. Sequences were obtained from blood. These receptors all stem from a young woman with Graves' hyperthyroidism.

This clonotype came up many times. V and J are TRBV5-1 and TRBJ1-1, with a possible D match to TRBD1 (5 bases). From germline, CDR1 is SGHRS and CDR2 YFSETQ. This CDR3 is 13 amino acids long. V gave up 6 bases and J gave up 0 bases, with 9 bases separating them. In nucleotides, the CDR3 is TGCGCCAGCACTGACAGTTTGAACACTGAAGCTTTCTTT. Translating it yields CASTDSLNTEAFF.

Many counts were recorded for this clonotype. The rearrangement uses TRBV7-3 and TRBJ2-1; D might be TRBD1 or TRBD2, each matching 5 bases. This CDR3 region has 13 residues. Germline V gene data show CDR1 as SGHTA and CDR2 as FQGTGA. With 5 bases removed from V and 7 bases from J, the gap between germline ends came to 12 bases. The DNA for the CDR3 is TGTGCCAGCAGCCAGTCCTGGGGGAATGAGCAGTTCTTC. It is translated as CASSQSWGNEQFF.

This clonotype was seen a handful of times. The chain joins TRBV19 to TRBJ1-4, with 7 bases identical to TRBD1. The CDR3 runs 15 residues. V lost 3 bases and J lost 8; bases outside the gene matches: 9. From germline, CDR1 is LNHDA and CDR2 SQIVND (reference sequence). The CDR3 DNA is TGTGCCAGTAGTATGGAGGGGGCGCAGAACGAAAAACTGTTTTTT. It codes for CASSMEGAQNEKLFF.

This clonotype was detected a few times. The V gene is TRBV9, the J gene TRBJ2-1; no clear D gene. Trimming left V 0 bases short and J 3 bases short, with 10 bases between. This CDR3 region has 15 residues. Germline CDR1 SGDLS, CDR2 YYNGEE. As DNA, the CDR3 is TGTGCCAGCAGCGTAGGTGGTAGCTTCTACAATGAGCAGTTCTTC. This sequence encodes CASSVGGSFYNEQFF.

The chain carries TRBV4-1 and TRBJ2-1; 9 bases map to TRBD2. CDR3 length equals 14 residues. Germline CDR1 reads MGHRA; CDR2 reads YSYEKL. V shed 4 bases and J 5 bases; nucleotides not matched to a gene: 3. The CDR3 bases are TGCGCCAGCAGCCGCCGACTAGCGGACAATGAGCAGTTCTTC. Translating gives CASSRRLADNEQFF.

This clonotype showed up just a few times. This chain links TRBV2 with TRBJ1-2; D may be TRBD1 (6 bases). The germline V gene encodes CDR1 SNHLY and CDR2 FYNNEI. CDR3 length: 15 amino acids. The V end was cut by 2 bases, the J end by 4 bases, with 14 bases between. The CDR3 nucleotides are TGTGCCAGCAGTGAAATCAGGGCAGGGGTCTATGGCTACACCTTC. Translated: CASSEIRAGVYGYTF.

The rearrangement links TRBV6-1 to TRBJ2-2; no definite D call. Germline V gene lookup returns CDR1 MNHNS and CDR2 SASEGT. The CDR3 spans 11 residues. The V and J ends lost 7 bases and 4 bases respectively, with 4 bases between them. The CDR3 sequence: CASKGTGELFF. CDR3 nucleotide sequence: TGTGCCAGCAAAGGCACCGGGGAGCTGTTTTTT.

At least ten counts were recorded for this clonotype. V is TRBV4-1 and J is TRBJ1-1; D perhaps matches TRBD1 (5 bases). Trimming took off 0 bases at V and 3 bases at J, with 11 bases between the two ends. Germline V CDR1 and CDR2: MGHRA, YSYEKL. The CDR3 totals 15 residues. CDR3: CASSQDEGAHTEAFF. Here the CDR3 DNA reads TGCGCCAGCAGCCAAGATGAAGGGGCGCACACTGAAGCTTTCTTT.

The genes are TRBV4-3 and TRBJ2-2; the D gene is possibly TRBD2 (6 bases). The V end lost 4 bases, the J end lost 6 bases, and 18 bases lay between the germline ends. This CDR3 comprises 16 residues. The V gene's germline CDR1 is LGHNA and CDR2 YSLEER. DNA for the CDR3: TGCGCCAGCAGCCCTTTAACGGGGGAGATAGCCGGGGAGCTGTTTTTT. As protein: CASSPLTGEIAGELFF.

This clonotype has a count of ten or more. The V call is TRBV12-3 or TRBV12-4, the J call TRBJ2-3; D gene unclear. The CDR3 loop spans 16 amino acids. V shed 2 bases and J shed 6 bases, with 18 bases lying between them. In nucleotides, the CDR3 is TGTGCCAGCAGTTTATTCACGGGTAGGAGTGGGGATACGCAGTATTTT. This encodes CASSLFTGRSGDTQYF.

This clonotype has ten or more counts. The CDR3: CASSYRVGSYNEQFF. In DNA, the CDR3 is TGTGCCAGCAGCTATAGGGTTGGCTCCTACAATGAGCAGTTCTTC. V gene TRBV7-3 combines with J gene TRBJ2-1; D remains ambiguous. The CDR3 extends over 15 amino acids. Per germline, CDR1 SGHTA and CDR2 FQGTGA. Between the trimmed V and J ends, which lost 4 bases and 0 bases, there was a span of 10 bases.

The chain joins TRBV7-9 to TRBJ2-5; D is possibly TRBD2 (6 bases). The CDR3 is 14 residues long. Germline V gene data show CDR1 as SEHNR and CDR2 as FQNEAQ (reference sequence). The ends were cut back, 6 bases at V and 1 base at J, with 12 bases in the middle. DNA of the CDR3: TGTGCCAGCAGGCCCTGGGACTCCCAAGAGACCCAGTACTTC. Its translation is CASRPWDSQETQYF.

This clonotype was seen at least ten times. The chain employs TRBV19 and TRBJ2-5; 7 bases align to TRBD1. Germline V gene data show CDR1 as LNHDA and CDR2 as SQIVND (reference sequence). V lost 3 bases to trimming and J lost 6 bases; unmatched junction nucleotides: 4. The CDR3 spans 13 residues. This chain's CDR3 is CASSMPGGKTQYF. The CDR3, as DNA: TGTGCCAGTAGTATGCCAGGGGGTAAGACCCAGTACTTC.

This clonotype was seen a few times. The chain joins TRBV29-1 to TRBJ2-2; TRBD1 aligns across 10 bases. The CDR3 loop spans 13 amino acids. V was pared by 4 bases and J by 6 bases, with 2 bases of the junction left unmatched. Germline loops: CDR1 SQVTM, CDR2 ANQGSEA. The CDR3 bases are TGCAGCGTTGCCGGACAGGGGGCCGGGGAGCTGTTTTTT. Its translation is CSVAGQGAGELFF.

This clonotype turned up a few times. The genes are TRBV7-2 and TRBJ1-3; D unresolved. Germline CDR1 reads SGHTA; CDR2 reads FQGNSA. The CDR3 covers 14 residues. V gave up 0 bases and J gave up 1 base, with 4 bases separating them. CDR3 nucleotides: TGTGCCAGCAGCTTAGCACCTTCTGGAAACACCATATATTTT. Translation gives CASSLAPSGNTIYF.

There are many counts of this clonotype. This rearrangement joins TRBV11-3 to TRBJ2-1; maybe TRBD2 (6 bases). Trimming took 1 base from V and 10 from J, leaving 11 bases between them. Germline-derived CDR1 and CDR2 are SGHNT and YENEEA. CDR3 size: 13 residues. DNA of the CDR3: TGTGCCAGCAGCTTAGGGCGGGACTTGGAGCAGTTCTTC. This sequence encodes CASSLGRDLEQFF.

The V gene is TRBV12-3 or TRBV12-4, the J gene TRBJ1-4, with unresolved D. The CDR3 sequence is 14 residues long. V shed 5 bases and J shed 5 bases, with 12 bases lying between them. CDR3 sequence reads: CASSGSGLNEKLFF. CDR3 DNA sequence: TGTGCCAGCAGTGGATCGGGGTTAAATGAAAAACTGTTTTTT.

This clonotype was counted at least ten times. V gene TRBV7-2 combines with J gene TRBJ1-6, with 7 bases fitting TRBD1. Germline CDR1 and CDR2: SGHTA and FQGNSA. V shed 5 bases and J 11 bases; nucleotides not matched to a gene: 6. The CDR3 loop spans 13 amino acids. Here the CDR3 DNA reads TGTGCCAGCAGCGCGAACAGGGGTCCACCCCTCCACTTT. Its translation is CASSANRGPPLHF.

This clonotype was counted between two and nine times. The chain combines TRBV6-4 with TRBJ1-6; 7 positions match TRBD1. The germline V gene has CDR1 MRHNA and CDR2 SNTAGT. This CDR3 spans 15 amino acids. Losses at the gene ends were 5 bases for V and 4 bases for J; bases not matched to a gene: 5. DNA for the CDR3: TGTGCCAGCAGTATCGGACAGGATTATAATTCACCCCTCCACTTT. It is translated as CASSIGQDYNSPLHF.

CDR3 protein: CASKNPSGRPYEQYF. CDR3 DNA sequence: TGTGCCAGTAAGAACCCTAGCGGGAGGCCCTACGAGCAGTACTTC. The genes are TRBV19 and TRBJ2-7; TRBD2 aligns across 11 bases. V lost 7 bases, J lost 2 bases, and 7 bases stayed unmatched. This CDR3 has 15 residues. Looked up from germline, CDR1 is LNHDA and CDR2 is SQIVND (reference sequence).

V gene TRBV6-1 combines with J gene TRBJ2-1, with D possibly matching TRBD2 (6 bases). Trimming took 6 bases from V and 7 from J, leaving 10 bases between them. CDR1 and CDR2 (germline): MNHNS, SASEGT. This CDR3 spans 12 amino acids. CDR3 residues: CASRGRGNEQFF. CDR3 sequence (DNA): TGTGCCAGCAGGGGACGGGGGAATGAGCAGTTCTTC.

The sample holds many counts of this clonotype. V gene TRBV6-2 or TRBV6-3 combines with J gene TRBJ2-3, with 13 nucleotides matching TRBD2. V was pared by 4 bases and J by 4 bases, with 8 bases of the junction left unmatched. The germline gives CDR1 MNHEY, CDR2 SVGEGT. The CDR3 totals 17 residues. The CDR3 reads CASSSPRTSGRSDTQYF. CDR3 DNA: TGTGCCAGCAGTTCTCCCCGGACTAGCGGGAGATCAGATACGCAGTATTTT.

The CDR3 DNA follows: TGCGCCAGCAGTAGGAGTAGCGGCCAGGACGAGCAGTACTTC. Encoded protein: CASSRSSGQDEQYF. The chain carries TRBV10-1 and TRBJ2-7; a weak D match, TRBD2 (6 bases). Trimming removed 5 bases from V and 5 bases from J, with 16 bases in between. Germline assignment: CDR1 WNHNN and CDR2 SYGVQD (reference sequence). This CDR3 is built from 14 residues.

The genes are TRBV19 and TRBJ2-7; 7 positions agree with TRBD1. Per germline, CDR1 LNHDA and CDR2 SQIVND (reference sequence). The CDR3 runs to 14 residues. V shed 4 bases and J 4 bases; nucleotides not matched to a gene: 7. The CDR3 sequence: CASSTIAGGYEQYF. The CDR3, as DNA: TGTGCCAGTAGTACTATCGCAGGGGGTTACGAGCAGTACTTC. The entire variable domain, with the rest obtained from reference TRBV19 and TRBJ2-7, is as follows: DGGITQSPKYLFRKEGQNVTLSCEQNLNHDAMYWYRQDPGQGLRLIYYSQIVNDFQKGDIAEGYSVSREKKESFPLTVTSAQKNPTAFYLCASSTIAGGYEQYFGPGTRLTVT.

This clonotype was seen only a few times. The chain has TRBV9 and TRBJ2-1; 10 bases match TRBD2. V lost 4 bases, J lost 3 bases, and 4 bases stayed unmatched. This CDR3 region has 15 residues. In germline, CDR1 is SGDLS, CDR2 YYNGEE. DNA for the CDR3: TGTGCCAGCAGCTCGGGACTAGCGATCTACAATGAGCAGTTCTTC. This gives the protein CASSSGLAIYNEQFF. The variable domain in full, with the rest retrieved from reference TRBV9 and TRBJ2-1, is DSGVTQTPKHLITATGQRVTLRCSPRSGDLSVYWYQQSLDQGLQFLIQYYNGEERAKGNILERFSAQQFPDLHSELNLSSLELGDSALYFCASSSGLAIYNEQFFGPGTRLTVL.

There are many counts of this clonotype. The genes are TRBV20-1 and TRBJ1-1, with 9 bases identical to TRBD1. The CDR3 is 16 residues long. The V segment lost 3 bases and the J segment 3 bases; nucleotides outside the gene matches: 11. Germline assignment: CDR1 DFQATT and CDR2 SNEGSKA (reference sequence). CDR3 loop: CSASPINRGRDTEAFF. The CDR3 nucleotides read TGCAGTGCTAGTCCCATCAACAGGGGGCGAGACACTGAAGCTTTCTTT.

This clonotype came up many times. The V and J genes are TRBV28 and TRBJ1-2; the D gene is possibly TRBD1 (5 bases). CDR3 length: 16 residues. The V end lost 2 bases, the J end lost 7 bases, and 20 bases lay between the germline ends. CDR1 is MDHEN, CDR2 SYDVKM, per germline. CDR3 in DNA: TGTGCCAGCAGTTTACCTCGCCGGGCAGGGAGGGTTGGCTACACCTTC. Residues: CASSLPRRAGRVGYTF.

This clonotype was observed a few times. The rearrangement links TRBV9 to TRBJ1-4; D possibly corresponds to TRBD1 (5 bases). This CDR3 is 14 amino acids long. Germline CDR1 is SGDLS and CDR2 is YYNGEE. The V gene lost 2 bases and the J gene lost 6 bases, with 11 bases spanning the gap. The CDR3 sequence: CASSVGRWDEKLFF. In DNA, the CDR3 is TGTGCCAGCAGCGTGGGGCGCTGGGATGAAAAACTGTTTTTT.

The CDR3 here is CASSLGSRGGFHEQYF. The CDR3 coding sequence is TGTGCCAGCAGCTTGGGTTCCCGGGGAGGGTTCCACGAGCAGTACTTC. This chain joins TRBV5-5 and TRBJ2-7; 7 positions match TRBD2. Germline CDR1 reads SGHKS; CDR2 reads YYEKEE (reference sequence). The length of the CDR3 is 16 residues. J lost 5 bases, V lost 0 bases, and 11 bases had no gene match.